This TCR beta chain was recovered during a study of blood T cell repertoires in COVID-19 (dated by TCRdb to the early 2020s). General notes on the study: Collaborator samples came from the United States, Italy and Spain and covered acute and convalescent phases of COVID-19. The material from the prospective study consisted of cDNA or gDNA derived from T cells, B-cell-depleted T cells, or PBMCs. Subjects who had been exposed to COVID-19, were actively infected with it, or had recovered from it provided the deeply sampled blood TCRbeta repertoires that made up the dataset. The repertoires were made available in a free public database intended to serve as a resource for research on the immune response to SARS-CoV-2. The samples were drawn from two sources: the first 160 participants of the ongoing ImmuneRACE study, and 950 to 1,500 subjects contributed by 6 global collaborators. Nearly every sample came with metadata listing a de-identified subject ID, COVID-19 status, age in years and sex. Where available, HLA class I and class II types were obtained from metadata supplied by the sample provider rather than from assay-based typing. General conclusions and limits of the study: Clinical and demographic metadata were provided uncurated, with the amount varying by source and participant.

On this clone itself: Its antigen specificity is not known. Base qualities were left out, and no much larger clone turns up one base away.

The CDR3 contains 13 residues, cysteine and phenylalanine counted. The kept DNA is CDR3 alone, 39 bases in frame from the first base. The junction carries 7 bases between V and J, which are trimmed by 5 bases and 0 bases respectively. The germline V gene (reference sequence) specifies LNHDA as CDR1 and SQIVND as CDR2. TCRbeta CDR3 regions were amplified from genomic DNA by means of the immunoSEQ Assay, a bias-controlled multiplex PCR. The source study handled its data this way. The number of nucleated cells in each sample was estimated from the amplification of reference gene primers within the assay. To quantify the absolute abundance of each unique TCRbeta CDR3 rearrangement, sequence reads were collapsed and filtered. For each sample, productive Simpson clonality was calculated by taking the square root of Simpson's diversity index across productive rearrangements. TCRdb holds this immuneACCESS table with in-frame rearrangements only. Some clones are missing; in checked studies, unresolved V genes explain under half, and the rest has no known cause. The V and J calls and clone size were taken over from that table, and D and trimming were inferred from the DNA. The sample has 25,000 or so clones on record, 75% to 85% of them singletons. The top ten clonotypes cover about 24% of the sample.

The collaborating institutions used their own protocols to collect whole blood in K2EDTA tubes. For TCRbeta analysis, collaborators shipped samples as frozen whole blood, isolated PBMCs, or DNA extracted from either of those sample types. The chain employs TRBV19 and TRBJ1-1, with no reliable assignment of the D segment. Source material: peripheral blood. This clonotype was obtained from a human donor in a cohort sampled during active COVID-19. The CDR3 sequence is CASSSSVNTEAFF. The bases are TGTGCCAGTAGTTCCTCGGTGAACACTGAAGCTTTCTTT.